These T cell receptor beta chains were read from a single sample in a study of blood T cell repertoires in COVID-19. The assay was immunoSEQ multiplex PCR, and TCRdb's table has in-frame clones only and misses some. The top ten clones hold more than 7% of a sample with about 210,000 clones, around 86% of them seen once. The sample was PBMCs or T cells enriched from blood (not recorded which). All receptors come from a man aged 30 to 45 in a cohort exposed to, infected with or recovered from COVID-19 (not recorded which). CDR3s include the opening cysteine and the closing phenylalanine or tryptophan.

V | CDR3
TRBV19 | CASSALLSGRSGIQYF
TRBV27 | CATGTGYGYTF
TRBV27 | CASRVLGGRDNEQFF
TRBV7-8 | CASSAPFEGWGYTF
TRBV14 | CASSQESTGNTEAFF
TRBV5-1 | CASSQDTDYGYTF
TRBV5-1 | CASSLDFNEQYF
TRBV7-3 | CASRQGTYNSPLHF
TRBV28 | CASNPGYNEQFF
TRBV27 | CASSLEGGVTEAFF
TRBV24-1 | CATSDPRGQTYEQYF
TRBV9 | CASSVGLAAEQFF
TRBV7-3 | CASSTIGLAEATDTQYF
TRBV7-2 | CASSKTGTPSSYNEQFF